This is a list of T cell receptor beta chains from one sample in a study of cytomegalovirus exposure and HLA in healthy donors. Using immunoSEQ multiplex PCR, the repertoire was profiled, and TCRdb retains in-frame clones only, with some absent. The sample yields approximately 280,000 clones, approximately 88% seen once. The sequencing sample was made of PBMCs. The source is a woman under 30 in good health and CMV-seronegative. Each CDR3 is given with its conserved first and last residue. Each record gives: V gene, D gene, clone size, J gene, CDR3 DNA, CDR3 protein. The D gene is left open where the match is weak. Clone sizes are given selectively: once, few, many, or a class where the clone is expanded.

TRBV18	-	-	TRBJ2-7	TGTGCCAGCTCACCAGCCGGGACTGTGAGTTACGAGCAGTACTTC	CASSPAGTVSYEQYF
TRBV18	TRBD2	-	TRBJ2-2	TGTGCCAGCTCACCGCGACTAGCGGGACTAAACACCGGGGAGCTGTTTTTT	CASSPRLAGLNTGELFF
TRBV6-1	TRBD1	-	TRBJ2-3	TGTGCCAGCAGACCGGGACAGGGAACAGATACGCAGTATTTT	CASRPGQGTDTQYF
TRBV5-1	TRBD1	once	TRBJ2-5	TGCGCCAGCAGCTCGACGTGGACAGGTGGGGAGACCCAGTACTTC	CASSSTWTGGETQYF
TRBV2	TRBD2	-	TRBJ2-1	TGTGCCAGCAGTGAATTCAGGGCTAGCGGGAGAGGAGACTACAATGAGCAGTTCTTC	CASSEFRASGRGDYNEQFF
TRBV2	-	-	TRBJ1-1	TGTGCCAGCCCTCAGAGGGGAGGTGGAACTGAAGCTTTCTTT	CASPQRGGGTEAFF
TRBV7-3	-	-	TRBJ2-7	TGTGCCAGCAGCTTAAGTTCGGGGGGCGAGAGCTCCTACGAGCAGTACTTC	CASSLSSGGESSYEQYF
TRBV28	-	-	TRBJ1-1	TGTGCCAGCAGTTTTCTTTTGGTGGGGAGGGGAGATACTGAAGCTTTCTTT	CASSFLLVGRGDTEAFF
TRBV28	-	-	TRBJ1-2	TGTGCCAGCAGTTTATTGCCCCCTGGAGGTTATGGCTACACCTTC	CASSLLPPGGYGYTF
TRBV27	-	once	TRBJ2-7	TGTGCCAGCAGTTTTCGTCAGACCTACGAGCAGTACTTC	CASSFRQTYEQYF
TRBV5-4	-	-	TRBJ2-7	TGTGCCAGCAGCAAAACAGGTCTCCTCTCCTACGAGCAGTACTTC	CASSKTGLLSYEQYF
TRBV5-1	-	-	TRBJ2-3	TGCGCCAGCAGCTCGGACTACGATACGCAGTATTTT	CASSSDYDTQYF
TRBV7-2	TRBD2	-	TRBJ2-3	TGTGCCAGCAGCTCCGTCCCTAGCGGGGTTAGCACAGATACGCAGTATTTT	CASSSVPSGVSTDTQYF
TRBV27	-	-	TRBJ1-4	TGTGCCAGCAGTTTAAGGGGCAGGGGAAGGGAAAAACTGTTTTTT	CASSLRGRGREKLFF
TRBV5-4	TRBD1	once	TRBJ1-4	TGTGCCAGCAATAGACAGGGTGCTAATGAAAAACTGTTTTTT	CASNRQGANEKLFF
TRBV28	-	-	TRBJ1-2	TGTGCCAGCAGTTCGACAGGCGATGGCTACACCTTC	CASSSTGDGYTF
TRBV7-2	-	-	TRBJ1-5	TGTGCCAGCAGCCCTGATCTAAGGACAGTAAGCAATCAGCCCCAGCATTTT	CASSPDLRTVSNQPQHF
TRBV27	-	-	TRBJ1-5	TGTGCCAGCAGTTTGGGGGGGGCTCAGCCCCAGCATTTT	CASSLGGAQPQHF
TRBV27	-	-	TRBJ1-5	TGTGCCAGCAGTTTGGGGGGAGGGCCCAATCAGCCCCAGCATTTT	CASSLGGGPNQPQHF
TRBV11-2	TRBD2	-	TRBJ2-1	TGTGCCAGCAGCTTAGATCCGTGGACTAGCCTTTACACTGAGCAGTTCTTC	CASSLDPWTSLYTEQFF
TRBV10-2	-	-	TRBJ1-1	TGCGCCAGCAGTGAGACAACAGGACCCTATGAAGCTTTCTTT	CASSETTGPYEAFF
TRBV9	-	-	TRBJ2-1	TGTGCCAGCAGCGTATCGGCGGCGTCCTACAATGAGCAGTTCTTC	CASSVSAASYNEQFF
TRBV7-6	TRBD1	-	TRBJ1-4	TGTGCCAGCAGCTTAGTCCCAGGGGGCCAGGATGAAAAACTGTTTTTT	CASSLVPGGQDEKLFF
TRBV9	TRBD1	once	TRBJ1-1	TGTGCCAGCAGCGGAGCAGGGGGCCTAAGGGGGTCTGAAGCTTTCTTT	CASSGAGGLRGSEAFF
TRBV7-8	TRBD2	-	TRBJ2-7	TGTGCCAGCAGCTCGTTAGCGGGCTACGAGCAGTACTTC	CASSSLAGYEQYF
TRBV5-6	-	-	TRBJ1-6	TGTGCCAGCAGCCCCTCGACAGGCTCACCCCTCCACTTT	CASSPSTGSPLHF
TRBV28	-	-	TRBJ2-1	TGTGTTACCTACAGGGCTGGTTTTCAGTTCTTC	CVTYRAGFQFF
TRBV9	TRBD1	-	TRBJ1-3	TGTGCCAGCAGCGTTGAGACAGGGGTTCCTGGAAACACCATATATTTT	CASSVETGVPGNTIYF
TRBV7-9	-	-	TRBJ2-1	TGTGCCAGCACACCTCGGCGGGTGAGGCGGAATGAGCAGTTCTTC	CASTPRRVRRNEQFF
TRBV28	TRBD1	once	TRBJ1-2	TGTGCCAGCAGTTTGGACTGGACAGGGCTCCGCTATGGCTACACCTTC	CASSLDWTGLRYGYTF
TRBV7-2	-	-	TRBJ1-2	TGTGCCAGCGGCAGCAGACGGGGTAACTATGGCTACACCTTC	CASGSRRGNYGYTF
TRBV5-5	TRBD1	-	TRBJ1-2	TGTGCCAGTGCACAGGGGGCTAAGTATGGCTACACCTTC	CASAQGAKYGYTF
TRBV19	-	-	TRBJ1-5	TGTGCCAGTAGTATAGTCGGGGAGGGTGGCAATCAGCCCCAGCATTTT	CASSIVGEGGNQPQHF
TRBV6-1	TRBD1	-	TRBJ1-2	TGTGCCAGCAGTGAAGCGCCACAGGGGGGCTACACCTTC	CASSEAPQGGYTF
TRBV28	TRBD1	-	TRBJ2-3	TGTGCCAGTGGGACAGGGGGCGCGTCAGATACGCAGTATTTT	CASGTGGASDTQYF
TRBV20-1	TRBD1	-	TRBJ1-5	TGCAGTGCTACAGGGGGCCAGCCCCAGCATTTT	CSATGGQPQHF
TRBV5-8	TRBD1	-	TRBJ1-1	TGTGCCAGCAGCCACCGACAGGGGGCATCAGCTGAAGCTTTCTTT	CASSHRQGASAEAFF
TRBV20-1	-	-	TRBJ1-5	TGCAGTGCTGAAGGGGGTCAGCCCCAGCATTTT	CSAEGGQPQHF
TRBV4-3	-	-	TRBJ2-1	TGCGCCAGCAGCCCCTCACTCGGGGGCTCCTACAATGAGCAGTTCTTC	CASSPSLGGSYNEQFF
TRBV29-1	-	-	TRBJ1-1	TGCAGCGTTGTTATTGTAAGGGAATGGGAGACTGAAGCTTTCTTT	CSVVIVREWETEAFF
TRBV6-5	TRBD2	once	TRBJ2-1	TGTGCCAGCAGGGCTAGCGGGAGGGGGAATGAGCAGTTCTTC	CASRASGRGNEQFF
TRBV4-1	TRBD2	-	TRBJ2-1	TGCGCCAGCAGCCAAGATTTAGGCGGGAGAGGCCTACGCAATGAGCAGTTCTTC	CASSQDLGGRGLRNEQFF
TRBV28	-	few	TRBJ1-2	TGTGCCAGCAGTTACAGGGTAGACTACACCTTC	CASSYRVDYTF
TRBV6-1	-	once	TRBJ1-5	TGTGCCACCCGACAGTGGCTCAATAGCAATCAGCCCCAGCATTTT	CATRQWLNSNQPQHF
TRBV9	-	-	TRBJ1-4	TGTGCCAGCAGCGTGGGGGCAGGGTCGGCGGATGAAAAACTGTTTTTT	CASSVGAGSADEKLFF
TRBV30	TRBD1	-	TRBJ1-1	TGTGCCTGGAGTGTACCGGGACAGGGGCCCATCCACACTGAAGCTTTCTTT	CAWSVPGQGPIHTEAFF
TRBV11-3	-	-	TRBJ2-2	TGTGCCAGCAGCCCAGAGGTAACACGGGCGAACACCGGGGAGCTGTTTTTT	CASSPEVTRANTGELFF
TRBV4-1	-	-	TRBJ1-2	TGCGCCAGCAGCTCTTCGGGACTACTTGGCTACACCTTC	CASSSSGLLGYTF
TRBV5-1	TRBD2	-	TRBJ2-7	TGCGCCAGCAGCTTGTCCCGGGGCGGACTAGCGGGACTCTCCTACGAGCAGTACTTC	CASSLSRGGLAGLSYEQYF
TRBV11-2	-	-	TRBJ2-7	TGTGCCAGCAGCACCCCGGGAGAACGGTACTACGAGCAGTACTTC	CASSTPGERYYEQYF
TRBV5-4	TRBD1	-	TRBJ1-2	TGTGCCAGCAGCTTGAGGGACAGGGGCTATGGCTACACCTTC	CASSLRDRGYGYTF
TRBV27	TRBD1	-	TRBJ2-2	TGTGCCAGCAGTTTAGGGACAGAGTCCCCCGGGGAGCTGTTTTTT	CASSLGTESPGELFF
TRBV15	TRBD1	few	TRBJ1-2	TGTGCCACCAGCAGAGATGACAGGGCCTATGGCTACACCTTC	CATSRDDRAYGYTF
TRBV13	-	-	TRBJ1-1	TGTGCCAGCAGCTTATGGGAGGACACTGAAGCTTTCTTT	CASSLWEDTEAFF
TRBV4-1	-	-	TRBJ2-1	TGCGCCAGCAGCCCTATAGCGCAGAAAAAATACAATGAGCAGTTCTTC	CASSPIAQKKYNEQFF
TRBV5-5	-	-	TRBJ1-1	TGTGCCAGCAGCACTCAACGGAGGGCGAACACTGAAGCTTTCTTT	CASSTQRRANTEAFF
TRBV9	-	-	TRBJ2-1	TGTGCCAGCAGCGTAGGTAGGGGAAATGAGCAGTTCTTC	CASSVGRGNEQFF